Below, 22 T cell receptor beta chains from the same sample are listed, as sequenced in a study of OX40 agonist ivuxolimab in advanced cancers. Assay: immunoSEQ multiplex PCR; the TCRdb copy retains only in-frame clones and omits some. The sample has roughly 97,000 clones; roughly 90% are singletons. This specimen was CD4+ or CD8+ T cells sorted from blood, taken in a trial of the OX40 agonist ivuxolimab. The receptors originated from an adult with an advanced solid tumor such as melanoma, head and neck, liver or kidney cancer.

This clone was seen only once. The chain joins TRBV11-2 to TRBJ2-7; a weak D match, TRBD1 (7 bases). The CDR3 has 13 amino acids. CDR1 SGHAT and CDR2 FQNNGV come from the germline V gene. V lost 5 bases, J lost 5 bases, and 13 bases lay in between. The CDR3 DNA reads as TGTGCCAGCAGCCGCGGGACAGCGGACGAGCAGTACTTC. This gives the protein CASSRGTADEQYF.

This chain joins TRBV9 and TRBJ2-3; maybe TRBD1 (6 bases). This CDR3 is built from 14 residues. Trimming shortened V by 0 bases and J by 9 bases, and 14 bases separated the two germline ends. Per germline, CDR1 SGDLS and CDR2 YYNGEE. For the CDR3, the DNA is TGTGCCAGCAGCGTAGGAGAGGGGGAGAGGACGCAGTATTTT. Protein sequence: CASSVGEGERTQYF.

The V and J genes are TRBV10-3 and TRBJ2-7, with 9 bases aligning to TRBD1. V lost 5 bases, J lost 1 base, and 9 bases stayed unmatched. Germline V lookup: CDR1 ENHRY, CDR2 SYGVKD. This CDR3 has 16 residues. For the CDR3, the DNA is TGTGCCATCAGTAAAGGACAGGGGATACTATCCTACGAGCAGTACTTC. Amino acids: CAISKGQGILSYEQYF.

The genes are TRBV4-3 and TRBJ2-3; TRBD2 is a possible D gene (7 bases). Germline V gene data show CDR1 as LGHNA and CDR2 as YSLEER. The germline V and J ends were trimmed by 6 bases and 4 bases, with 14 bases remaining between them. The CDR3 sequence is 14 residues long. In nucleotides, the CDR3 is TGCGCCAGCAGTCGCGGGGGCCGGGCAGATACGCAGTATTTT. Encoded protein: CASSRGGRADTQYF.

The chain joins TRBV7-6 to TRBJ2-5; D unclear. Per germline, CDR1 SGHVS and CDR2 FNYEAQ. The CDR3 covers 14 residues. V lost 5 bases, J lost 1 base, and 11 bases lay in between. CDR3 in amino acids: CASSPGRLQETQYF. CDR3 bases: TGTGCCAGCAGCCCCGGACGGCTCCAAGAGACCCAGTACTTC.

The rearrangement joins TRBV7-2 to TRBJ1-1, with D possibly being TRBD1 (6 bases). The CDR3 loop spans 15 amino acids. Looked up from germline, CDR1 is SGHTA and CDR2 is FQGNSA. Trimming pared 1 base from V and 0 bases from J, leaving 9 bases between. DNA for the CDR3: TGTGCCAGCAGCTTAGATGGGGGGCTGAACACTGAAGCTTTCTTT. Amino acids: CASSLDGGLNTEAFF.

This chain links TRBV5-6 with TRBJ2-5, with D perhaps given as TRBD1 or TRBD2 (6 bases each). The CDR3 covers 15 residues. Germline CDR1 and CDR2: SGHDT and YYEEEE. V was trimmed by 1 base and J by 5 bases, leaving 15 bases between them. Written as DNA, the CDR3 is TGTGCCAGCAGCTTGACTCTGGAAGGGGGGGAGACCCAGTACTTC. Translating it yields CASSLTLEGGETQYF. Filled out from reference TRBV5-6 and TRBJ2-5, the complete variable domain reads DAGVTQSPTHLIKTRGQQVTLRCSPKSGHDTVSWYQQALGQGPQFIFQYYEEEERQRGNFPDRFSGHQFPNYSSELNVNALLLGDSALYLCASSLTLEGGETQYFGPGTRLLVL.

The sample holds one count of this clone. The chain uses TRBV7-9 and TRBJ2-7; D perhaps matches TRBD1 (5 bases). Trimming took off 5 bases at V and 3 bases at J, with 14 bases between the two ends. Germline loops: CDR1 SEHNR, CDR2 FQNEAQ (reference sequence). CDR3 length: 14 amino acids. CDR3 in DNA: TGTGCCAGCAGCAAAGACAGTACGGGCTACGAGCAGTACTTC. Translating it yields CASSKDSTGYEQYF. The entire variable domain, with the rest obtained from reference TRBV7-9 and TRBJ2-7, is as follows: DTGVSQNPRHKITKRGQNVTFRCDPISEHNRLYWYRQTLGQGPEFLTYFQNEAQLEKSRLLSDRFSAERPKGSFSTLEIQRTEQGDSAMYLCASSKDSTGYEQYFGPGTRLTVT.

The V and J genes are TRBV10-3 and TRBJ2-2; 7 bases line up with TRBD1. The trim removed 5 bases at V and 7 bases at J, leaving 4 bases unmatched. Germline V gives CDR1 ENHRY, CDR2 SYGVKD. The CDR3 length is 13 residues. The CDR3: CAISIQGIGELFF. The CDR3 region has the DNA TGTGCCATCAGTATACAGGGGATCGGGGAGCTGTTTTTT.

This sequence joins TRBV7-2 and TRBJ2-3; 9 nucleotides line up with TRBD2. With 5 bases clipped from V and 2 bases from J, the junction kept 8 bases outside the gene matches. The CDR3 runs to 16 residues. Germline V gene lookup returns CDR1 SGHTA and CDR2 FQGNSA. The CDR3 is CASSVQTGLATDTQYF. DNA of the CDR3: TGTGCCAGCAGCGTCCAAACGGGACTAGCCACAGATACGCAGTATTTT.

This rearrangement joins TRBV29-1 to TRBJ2-2; a possible D gene is TRBD1 (6 bases). V lost 4 bases, J lost 5 bases, and 17 bases lay in between. Looked up from germline, CDR1 is SQVTM and CDR2 is ANQGSEA. The CDR3 contains 15 residues. DNA of the CDR3: TGCAGCGTTGTCTTACAGGGCCGCGCGACCGGGGAGCTGTTTTTT. It yields the protein CSVVLQGRATGELFF.

V gene TRBV21-1 combines with J gene TRBJ1-5; the table's D gene call, TRBD1, was not cross checked with the DNA. TRBV21-1 is marked as a pseudogene. CDR3 length equals 21 residues. This chain's CDR3 is CASSKAGNRTGTNCGNQPQHF. The CDR3 DNA is TGTGCCAGCAGCAAAGCGGGCAATCGGACAGGGACCAATTGTGGGAATCAGCCCCAGCATTTT.

Note on this clone: Germline and junction disagree at one end, which may indicate a read error. This sequence joins TRBV7-7 and TRBJ2-3; TRBD2 aligns across 7 bases. Germline V gene sequence: CDR1 SSHAT, CDR2 FNYEAQ (reference sequence). The CDR3 is made up of 15 amino acids. This chain's CDR3 is CASSKLTSSTDTQYF. CDR3 nucleotides: TGTGCTAGCAGCAAACTGACTAGCAGCACAGATACGCAGTATTTT.

The rearrangement links TRBV30 to TRBJ1-4; tentative D call: TRBD1 (5 bases). Looked up from germline, CDR1 is GTSNPN and CDR2 is SVGIG (reference sequence). The CDR3 is made up of 12 amino acids. CDR3 residues: CGWGTTNEKLFF. The CDR3 DNA reads TGTGGGTGGGGGACAACTAATGAAAAACTGTTTTTT.

The gene calls are TRBV28 and TRBJ1-2; the D is unclear. V was pared by 5 bases and J by 2 bases, with 15 bases between. This CDR3 comprises 15 residues. Germline V gene data show CDR1 as MDHEN and CDR2 as SYDVKM. The CDR3, as DNA: TGTGCCAGCAGTATCCCCGCCAGGCCGAACTATGGCTACACCTTC. Translation: CASSIPARPNYGYTF.

This clone was recorded a few times. The rearrangement uses TRBV28 and TRBJ2-7; D is possibly TRBD1 (6 bases). Germline V gene data show CDR1 as MDHEN and CDR2 as SYDVKM. The CDR3 loop spans 13 amino acids. The germline V and J ends were trimmed by 8 bases and 1 base, with 12 bases remaining between them. The CDR3 bases are TGTGCCAGCCAGTGGGGGCCTTCCTACGAGCAGTACTTC. It yields the protein CASQWGPSYEQYF.

The gene calls are TRBV10-1 and TRBJ2-3, with 9 bases identical to TRBD2. This CDR3 has 14 residues. V dropped 9 bases and J dropped 0; count of bases not matched to a gene: 4. Germline V gives CDR1 WNHNN, CDR2 SYGVQD (reference sequence). This chain's CDR3 is CASSSGGSTDTQYF. CDR3 bases: TGCGCCAGTTCCAGCGGGGGGAGCACAGATACGCAGTATTTT.

This clone was seen more than once but under ten times. The V gene is TRBV9, the J gene TRBJ1-2; tentatively, D is TRBD1 (5 bases). Germline V gene lookup returns CDR1 SGDLS and CDR2 YYNGEE. V lost 0 bases, J lost 4 bases, and 7 bases lay in between. This CDR3 is built from 13 residues. The CDR3 region has the DNA TGTGCCAGCAGCGTAGAGGACATCTATGGCTACACCTTC. This gives the protein CASSVEDIYGYTF.

V and J are TRBV5-1 and TRBJ2-5; 7 bases agree with TRBD1. Germline CDR1 reads SGHRS; CDR2 reads YFSETQ. The junction had 3 bases not matched to a gene; V was cut back by 4 bases and J by 0 bases. The CDR3 spans 14 residues. The CDR3, as DNA: TGCGCCAGCAGCACACAGGGGAACCAAGAGACCCAGTACTTC. This translates into CASSTQGNQETQYF.

The chain employs TRBV6-5 and TRBJ2-7, with 7 nucleotides matching TRBD1. From germline, CDR1 is MNHEY and CDR2 SVGAGI. With V trimmed by 3 bases and J by 1 base, 6 bases remained unmatched. There are 15 residues in the CDR3. CDR3: CASSYTDRVSYEQYF. The CDR3 DNA sequence: TGTGCCAGCAGTTATACCGACAGGGTATCCTACGAGCAGTACTTC.

V and J are TRBV29-1 and TRBJ1-1; D not certain. The V gene's germline CDR1 is SQVTM and CDR2 ANQGSEA. Trimming removed 3 bases from V and 2 bases from J, with 19 bases in between. The CDR3 is 16 residues long. In DNA form, the CDR3 reads TGCAGCGTTGATTCGGGTCCAGGAAGAATTAACACTGAAGCTTTCTTT. It codes for CSVDSGPGRINTEAFF.

J is TRBJ1-1 and V is TRBV7-9; D gene uncertain. The germline V gene encodes CDR1 SEHNR and CDR2 FQNEAQ (reference sequence). This CDR3 is built from 13 residues. V was cut by 7 bases and J by 1 base, with 10 bases left in between. CDR3 residues: CASIPRQNTEAFF. CDR3 DNA sequence: TGTGCCAGCATCCCCAGGCAGAACACTGAAGCTTTCTTT. Looking up the rest from reference TRBV7-9 and TRBJ1-1 gives the full variable domain: DTGVSQNPRHKITKRGQNVTFRCDPISEHNRLYWYRQTLGQGPEFLTYFQNEAQLEKSRLLSDRFSAERPKGSFSTLEIQRTEQGDSAMYLCASIPRQNTEAFFGQGTRLTVV.